The 12 T cell receptor beta chains reported below all come from one sample, sequenced in a study of early T cells in non-severe SARS-CoV-2 infection. A single record per CDR3 protein comes from TCRdb applying MiXCR to the 5' RACE reads. In the table there are some 87,000 distinct CDR3 sequences, roughly an eighth of which are singletons. The sequenced sample was whole blood. The receptor source for this set is an adult who was a healthcare worker with PCR-confirmed SARS-CoV-2 infection or an uninfected control (not recorded which).

The chain uses TRBV19 and TRBJ1-2; 9 nucleotides line up with TRBD1. Per germline, CDR1 LNHDA and CDR2 SQIVND (reference sequence). The trim removed 1 base at V and 1 base at J, leaving 10 bases unmatched. The CDR3 is 18 residues long. CDR3 coding DNA: TGTGCCAGTAGTATAGTCCGCCGCGGGACAGGGTTTAACTATGGCTACACCTTC. Translated: CASSIVRRGTGFNYGYTF.

At least ten counts were recorded for this clonotype. The chain joins TRBV5-8 to TRBJ2-7, with a weak D call TRBD2 (6 bases). In germline, CDR1 is SGHTS, CDR2 YDEGEE. Between the trimmed V and J ends, which lost 6 bases and 3 bases, there was a span of 34 bases. This CDR3 is built from 20 residues. This CDR3 is CASTVPPGLPGPETNYEQYF. As DNA, the CDR3 is TGTGCCAGCACCGTGCCGCCGGGACTCCCCGGACCCGAAACTAACTACGAGCAGTACTTC.

This clonotype occurred a few times. The V gene is TRBV20-1, the J gene TRBJ1-6; 7 bases align to TRBD1. The junction had 9 bases not matched to a gene; V was cut back by 5 bases and J by 14 bases. The germline V gene encodes CDR1 DFQATT and CDR2 SNEGSKA (reference sequence). The CDR3 contains 12 residues. This CDR3 is CSAGRDRLSLHF. The CDR3 nucleotides read TGCAGTGCTGGTCGGGACAGACTTTCCCTCCACTTT.

This clonotype occurred many times. V gene TRBV7-2 combines with J gene TRBJ1-1; no firm D call. The CDR3 loop spans 15 amino acids. Trimming stripped 3 bases from V and 1 base from J, with 12 bases between. Germline-derived CDR1 and CDR2 are SGHTA and FQGNSA. The CDR3 loop is CASSFTPEGNTEAFF. The CDR3 DNA sequence: TGTGCCAGCAGCTTTACACCCGAGGGGAACACTGAAGCTTTCTTT.

This clonotype was seen a few times. The chain recombines TRBV5-6 with TRBJ2-2; D tentatively fits TRBD1 or TRBD2 (6 bases each). The length of the CDR3 is 16 residues. V lost 1 base to trimming and J lost 2 bases, with 12 bases between them. Germline CDR1 reads SGHDT; CDR2 reads YYEEEE. CDR3 amino acids: CASSLFGGRNTGELFF. The CDR3 coding sequence is TGTGCCAGCAGCTTGTTCGGGGGCAGAAACACCGGGGAGCTGTTTTTT.

This clonotype was counted at least ten times. The chain uses TRBV18 and TRBJ2-7, with TRBD2 as a possible D gene (5 bases). V was shortened by 3 bases and J by 2 bases, with 8 bases between the two germline ends. This CDR3 is built from 13 residues. CDR1 is KGHSH, CDR2 LQKENI, per germline. CDR3 nucleotide sequence: TGTGCCAGCTCACCGAGGGAAACCTACGAGCAGTACTTC. This encodes CASSPRETYEQYF.

This clonotype has just a few counts. J is TRBJ2-7 and V is TRBV29-1; maybe TRBD2 (7 bases). The CDR3 is made up of 12 amino acids. Trimming took 4 bases from V and 3 from J, leaving 10 bases between them. Germline V gives CDR1 SQVTM, CDR2 ANQGSEA. CDR3 in DNA: TGCAGCGTTGCAGGGGAGGGCTACGAGCAGTACTTC. Translated: CSVAGEGYEQYF.

This clonotype was detected many times. The chain employs TRBV5-1 and TRBJ1-1, with 7 bases identical to TRBD1. Germline CDR1 reads SGHRS; CDR2 reads YFSETQ. After removal of 4 bases from V and 4 bases from J, the junction contained 10 bases not matched to a gene. There are 15 residues in the CDR3. CDR3 DNA sequence: TGCGCCAGCAGCCGGGACAGAATCGGGATCACTGAAGCTTTCTTT. Translated, it gives CASSRDRIGITEAFF.

This chain joins TRBV7-9 and TRBJ1-4; no clear D. The CDR3 runs 16 residues. V was pared by 5 bases and J by 1 base, with 14 bases between. Germline CDR1 and CDR2: SEHNR and FQNEAQ (reference sequence). CDR3 loop: CASSHEPGETNEKLFF. In DNA, the CDR3 is TGTGCCAGCAGCCACGAACCCGGGGAAACTAATGAAAAACTGTTTTTT.

This clonotype was seen a handful of times. V usage is TRBV3-1 and J usage is TRBJ1-2; TRBD1 might be the D (6 bases). Germline-derived CDR1 and CDR2 are LGHDT and YNNKEL (reference sequence). The V gene lost 1 base and the J gene lost 4 bases, with 22 bases spanning the gap. The CDR3 runs to 18 residues. The CDR3 coding sequence is TGTGCCAGCAGCCAAGTGGTTGGGAAACGGGGGCTCTTCTATGGCTACACCTTC. The encoded protein is CASSQVVGKRGLFYGYTF.

This clonotype appeared many times. The V gene is TRBV6-4, the J gene TRBJ2-3; tentative D call: TRBD2 (5 bases). The germline CDR1 and CDR2 sequences are MRHNA and SNTAGT. Trimming cost V 2 bases and J 2 bases, with 11 bases left between them. The CDR3 contains 15 residues. CDR3 residues: CASSDGGSSTDTQYF. In nucleotides, the CDR3 is TGTGCCAGCAGTGACGGCGGGTCCTCCACAGATACGCAGTATTTT.

V and J are TRBV30 and TRBJ2-7; a weak D match, TRBD1 (5 bases). CDR3 length: 15 residues. Trimming shortened V by 3 bases and J by 2 bases, and 17 bases separated the two germline ends. Per the germline V gene, CDR1 is GTSNPN and CDR2 is SVGIG (reference sequence). The CDR3 DNA follows: TGTGCCTGGAGCGCAAGCAGGGTGGCTACCTACGAGCAGTACTTC. Encoded protein: CAWSASRVATYEQYF.